The 15 T cell receptor beta chains reported below all come from one sample, sequenced in a study of OX40 agonist ivuxolimab in advanced cancers. Sequencing was performed with immunoSEQ multiplex PCR; in TCRdb, only in-frame clones are kept and a portion is missing. The sample records more than 35,000 clones, around 77% being singletons. The specimen was CD4+ or CD8+ T cells sorted from blood, collected in a trial of the OX40 agonist ivuxolimab. These receptors were obtained from an adult with an advanced solid tumor such as melanoma, head and neck, liver or kidney cancer.

The V gene is TRBV6-5, the J gene TRBJ1-4, with D possibly matching TRBD1 (5 bases). The CDR3 sequence is 15 residues long. Per germline, CDR1 MNHEY and CDR2 SVGAGI. Trimming took off 5 bases at V and 4 bases at J, with 14 bases between the two ends. CDR3 sequence (DNA): TGTGCCAGCAGTAAAAACCGGGGCGTTAATGAAAAACTGTTTTTT. Translation: CASSKNRGVNEKLFF.

This clone was detected a few times. The V call is TRBV27, the J call TRBJ1-2; D is possibly TRBD1 (5 bases). This CDR3 comprises 14 residues. Germline CDR1 and CDR2: MNHEY and SMNVEV (reference sequence). Trimming removed 1 base at V and 8 bases at J, with 14 bases between. The CDR3 DNA follows: TGTGCCAGCAGTTTATTTAGTGGGGCAGGGGGCTACACCTTC. Translating it yields CASSLFSGAGGYTF.

The rearrangement uses TRBV4-3 and TRBJ2-3; D unclear. The length of the CDR3 is 17 residues. Germline CDR1 LGHNA, CDR2 YSLEER. V was cut by 1 base and J by 6 bases, with 20 bases left in between. CDR3 coding DNA: TGCGCCAGCAGCCAAGCCGCTACCACGTTCAGTGCCGATACGCAGTATTTT. Amino acids: CASSQAATTFSADTQYF.

The chain has TRBV18 and TRBJ2-5; unclear D gene. This CDR3 is 13 amino acids long. V was shortened by 5 bases and J by 3 bases, with 10 bases between the two germline ends. Germline V gene lookup returns CDR1 KGHSH and CDR2 LQKENI. The CDR3 nucleotides read TGTGCCAGCTCAGCTCCCCCGAAAGAGACCCAGTACTTC. Its translation is CASSAPPKETQYF.

The chain links TRBV5-6 to TRBJ1-1; D is unclear. Trimming left V 6 bases short and J 0 bases short, with 12 bases between. CDR1 is SGHDT, CDR2 YYEEEE, per germline. The CDR3 loop spans 14 amino acids. In DNA form, the CDR3 reads TGTGCCAGCACCCCAATCGGCATGAACACTGAAGCTTTCTTT. Its translation is CASTPIGMNTEAFF.

V gene TRBV7-9 combines with J gene TRBJ2-7, with a tentative D call TRBD1 (6 bases). The CDR3 extends over 15 amino acids. Trimming cost V 5 bases and J 2 bases, with 16 bases left between them. Germline lookup yields CDR1 SEHNR and CDR2 FQNEAQ (reference sequence). The CDR3 sequence is CASSPTGLNTYEQYF. The CDR3 DNA is TGTGCCAGCAGCCCAACAGGGCTAAACACCTACGAGCAGTACTTC.

V usage is TRBV30 and J usage is TRBJ1-6, with 7 bases lining up with TRBD1. Looked up from germline, CDR1 is GTSNPN and CDR2 is SVGIG (reference sequence). V shed 5 bases, J shed 6 bases, and the junction held 7 bases outside the gene matches. The CDR3 has 14 residues. The chain's CDR3 is CAWETGNPNSPLHF. CDR3 nucleotide sequence: TGTGCCTGGGAGACAGGGAACCCTAATTCACCCCTCCACTTT.

CDR3 region: CASSQYSGGAMTDTQYF. The CDR3 DNA sequence: TGTGCCAGCAGCCAATATAGCGGGGGGGCTATGACAGATACGCAGTATTTT. This sequence joins TRBV9 and TRBJ2-3; 11 nucleotides agree with TRBD2. CDR1 is SGDLS, CDR2 YYNGEE, per germline. V dropped 4 bases and J dropped 3; count of bases not matched to a gene: 10. This CDR3 has 17 residues.

By share, this clone ranks as medium-sized (0.01 to 0.1%). The V gene is TRBV10-1, the J gene TRBJ2-3, with a possible D match to TRBD2 (6 bases). Germline assignment: CDR1 WNHNN and CDR2 SYGVQD (reference sequence). Trimming left V 0 bases short and J 8 bases short, with 18 bases between. CDR3 size: 16 residues. The CDR3 nucleotides read TGCGCCAGCAGTGAGTCCAATAGCGGAGTCCACGGTACGCAGTATTTT. It codes for CASSESNSGVHGTQYF.

J is TRBJ1-2 and V is TRBV28; a possible D gene is TRBD1 (5 bases). The CDR3 is 17 amino acids. Deletions cut 8 bases from V and 0 bases from J, with 22 bases between. Germline CDR1 and CDR2: MDHEN and SYDVKM. The CDR3 region has the DNA TGTGCCAGCCGATACAGGAGTCGCTTTAGAACTAACTATGGCTACACCTTC. Its protein is CASRYRSRFRTNYGYTF.

In DNA, the CDR3 is TGTGCCAGCAGCTTGGGCCTTGGGGGAAAACTGTTTTTT. Protein: CASSLGLGGKLFF. The V and J genes are TRBV5-5 and TRBJ1-4; TRBD1 is a possible D gene (5 bases). Germline V gives CDR1 SGHKS, CDR2 YYEKEE (reference sequence). Trimming removed 0 bases at V and 10 bases at J, with 10 bases between. CDR3 length equals 13 residues. The full variable domain, with the rest looked up from reference TRBV5-5 and TRBJ1-4, is DAGVTQSPTHLIKTRGQQVTLRCSPISGHKSVSWYQQVLGQGPQFIFQYYEKEERGRGNFPDRFSARQFPNYSSELNVNALLLGDSALYLCASSLGLGGKLFFGSGTQLSVL.

The genes are TRBV5-6 and TRBJ2-3, with D maybe TRBD1 (6 bases). Trimming removed 6 bases from V and 2 bases from J, with 16 bases in between. The CDR3 spans 15 residues. Per germline, CDR1 SGHDT and CDR2 YYEEEE. The CDR3 sequence: CASTEGVIFTDTQYF. The CDR3 coding sequence is TGTGCCAGCACCGAGGGGGTGATTTTCACAGATACGCAGTATTTT.

The V and J genes are TRBV6-1 and TRBJ2-1; D is uncertain. The length of the CDR3 is 9 residues. Trimming shortened V by 1 base and J by 15 bases, and 4 bases separated the two germline ends. The germline CDR1 and CDR2 sequences are MNHNS and SASEGT. The CDR3 DNA is TGTGCCAGCAGTGAAGGGGCGTTCTTC. Translation gives CASSEGAFF.

The chain uses TRBV28 and TRBJ1-1, with TRBD1 matching over 10 bases. The CDR3 loop spans 15 amino acids. CDR1 MDHEN and CDR2 SYDVKM come from the germline V gene. V was pared by 6 bases and J by 4 bases, with 8 bases of the junction left unmatched. The CDR3 DNA reads TGTGCCAGCAGCAAGACAGGGGGCGCGGGCACTGAAGCTTTCTTT. It codes for CASSKTGGAGTEAFF.

This clone was seen only a few times. V gene TRBV27 combines with J gene TRBJ1-1; 7 positions agree with TRBD1. Germline loops: CDR1 MNHEY, CDR2 SMNVEV (reference sequence). The CDR3 runs to 11 residues. V was pared by 3 bases and J by 8 bases, with 0 bases of the junction left unmatched. The CDR3 nucleotides read TGTGCCAGCAGTTTGGGACAGGAAGCTTTCTTT. It encodes CASSLGQEAFF.